These 31 T cell receptor beta chains share one sample of origin, sequenced in a study of blood T cell repertoires in COVID-19. Produced via immunoSEQ multiplex PCR; TCRdb's table is partial and in-frame only. The sample lists 300,000 to 450,000 clones; 70% to 90% were seen once. Specimen: peripheral blood. All receptors derive from a woman in her twenties or thirties with COVID-19, enrolled during active disease.

The V gene is TRBV5-1, the J gene TRBJ1-5; possible D gene TRBD1, 6 bases. Germline V gene lookup returns CDR1 SGHRS and CDR2 YFSETQ. Trimming left V 0 bases short and J 5 bases short, with 15 bases between. The CDR3 covers 16 residues. The CDR3 protein is CASSLDGGGLYQPQHF. Here the CDR3 DNA reads TGCGCCAGCAGCTTGGACGGCGGGGGGCTTTATCAGCCCCAGCATTTT.

The V and J genes are TRBV6-2 or TRBV6-3 and TRBJ1-5; 11 bases line up with TRBD1. This CDR3 spans 15 amino acids. V gave up 4 bases and J gave up 5 bases; unmatched junction bases: 4. Germline CDR1 MNHEY, CDR2 SVGEGT. The CDR3 DNA reads as TGTGCCAGCAGTTCGAGGACAGGGGGCGATCAGCCCCAGCATTTT. It is translated as CASSSRTGGDQPQHF.

Concerning this clone itself: The same CDR3 can be traced to other DNA sequences in this sample. The gene calls are TRBV28 and TRBJ1-2, with TRBD1 identical over 10 bases. The CDR3 has 13 amino acids. The V and J ends lost 6 bases and 7 bases, in that order; junction bases with no gene match: 5. Germline CDR1 is MDHEN and CDR2 is SYDVKM. CDR3: CASSRGQGGGYTF. DNA of the CDR3: TGTGCCAGCAGCCGTGGACAGGGGGGTGGCTACACCTTC.

The chain has TRBV11-2 and TRBJ2-7, with 11 nucleotides matching TRBD1. Trimming removed 3 bases from V and 2 bases from J; junction bases left unmatched: 9. This CDR3 is built from 17 residues. Germline-derived CDR1 and CDR2 are SGHAT and FQNNGV. CDR3 sequence (DNA): TGTGCCAGCAGCTTCTCGGCCGGGACAGGGGGGGCCTACGAGCAGTACTTC. It encodes CASSFSAGTGGAYEQYF.

J is TRBJ1-1 and V is TRBV12-3 or TRBV12-4; D unclear. This CDR3 has 13 residues. V lost 6 bases and J lost 3, with 11 bases in between. CDR3 protein: CASSRDPYTEAFF. The DNA of the CDR3 is TGTGCCAGCAGCCGGGATCCCTACACTGAAGCTTTCTTT.

The rearrangement links TRBV28 to TRBJ1-5; D is unclear. The CDR3 has 16 residues. V dropped 1 base and J dropped 4 bases, with 14 bases sitting between them. CDR1 is MDHEN and CDR2 is SYDVKM in the germline V gene. The CDR3: CASSLSSGSWNQPQHF. The CDR3 DNA reads as TGTGCCAGCAGTTTATCCTCCGGGTCTTGGAATCAGCCCCAGCATTTT. Full variable domain (remainder filled in from reference TRBV28 and TRBJ1-5): DVKVTQSSRYLVKRTGEKVFLECVQDMDHENMFWYRQDPGLGLRLIYFSYDVKMKEKGDIPEGYSVSREKKERFSLILESASTNQTSMYLCASSLSSGSWNQPQHFGDGTRLSIL.

The CDR3 region has the DNA TGCGCCAGCAGCCAAGATCGAAGTGGGAGGCAGTACTTC. As protein: CASSQDRSGRQYF. The gene calls are TRBV4-3 and TRBJ2-5; D may be TRBD2 (6 bases). Trimming removed 0 bases from V and 11 bases from J, with 13 bases in between. CDR1 is LGHNA and CDR2 is YSLEER in the germline V gene. The length of the CDR3 is 13 residues.

The gene calls are TRBV6-5 and TRBJ1-6; TRBD1 matches at 7 bases. From germline, CDR1 is MNHEY and CDR2 SVGAGI. This CDR3 is built from 14 residues. Trimming cost V 4 bases and J 7 bases; bases outside gene matches: 4. Here the CDR3 DNA reads TGTGCCAGCAGTTTCGGGACAGCCAATTCACCCCTCCACTTT. Translating gives CASSFGTANSPLHF.

The chain joins TRBV21-1 to TRBJ1-5. TRBV21-1 is a documented pseudogene. CDR3 length equals 17 residues. CDR3 region: CASSKLGEGSGNQPQHF. In DNA form, the CDR3 reads TGTGCCAGCAGCAAATTGGGTGAGGGCTCGGGCAATCAGCCCCAGCATTTT.

CDR3 sequence: CASIDESPGELFF. CDR3 DNA sequence: TGTGCCAGCATAGATGAGAGTCCCGGGGAGCTGTTTTTT. This chain connects TRBV12-3 or TRBV12-4 to TRBJ2-2; D is undetermined. CDR3 length equals 13 residues. Between the trimmed V and J ends, which lost 7 bases and 6 bases, there was a span of 12 bases.

The V gene is TRBV3-1 (or the pseudogene TRBV3-2), the J gene TRBJ2-1; D is possibly TRBD2 (6 bases). V lost 0 bases and J 10 bases, leaving 16 bases between the germline ends. This CDR3 is 15 amino acids long. Germline V gives CDR1 LGHDT, CDR2 YNNKEL (reference sequence). DNA of the CDR3: TGTGCCAGCAGCCAAGAATGGGTTCTAGCGTACGAGCAGTTCTTC. This encodes CASSQEWVLAYEQFF.

The chain joins TRBV19 to TRBJ1-4; TRBD1 matches at 7 bases. The V and J ends lost 1 base and 7 bases, in that order; junction bases with no gene match: 6. This CDR3 is built from 15 residues. CDR1 is LNHDA and CDR2 is SQIVND in the germline V gene (reference sequence). CDR3 nucleotides: TGTGCCAGTAGTATAGGACGACAGGGACGTGAAAAACTGTTTTTT. This sequence encodes CASSIGRQGREKLFF.

The rearrangement uses TRBV27 and TRBJ2-7, with 7 bases that match TRBD1. This CDR3 region has 18 residues. CDR1 and CDR2 from the germline V gene are MNHEY and SMNVEV (reference sequence). The V and J ends lost 3 bases and 0 bases, in that order; junction bases with no gene match: 14. The DNA for the CDR3 is TGTGCCAGCAGTTTCGGAAGGACAGGTTTTCACAACTCCTACGAGCAGTACTTC. It codes for CASSFGRTGFHNSYEQYF.

The chain couples TRBV5-1 to TRBJ2-1, with D possibly being TRBD1 (6 bases). The CDR3 length is 14 residues. Germline V gene data show CDR1 as SGHRS and CDR2 as YFSETQ. V lost 3 bases and J 8 bases, leaving 15 bases between the germline ends. The CDR3 DNA reads TGCGCCAGCAGCTGGACAGTTCCGCCCGATGAGCAGTTCTTC. This gives the protein CASSWTVPPDEQFF.

V gene TRBV4-3 combines with J gene TRBJ2-1, with 11 positions matching TRBD2. The CDR3 spans 15 residues. Germline lookup yields CDR1 LGHNA and CDR2 YSLEER. The junction had 5 bases not matched to a gene; V was cut back by 1 base and J by 9 bases. Written as DNA, the CDR3 is TGCGCCAGCAGCCAAGTCACTAGCGGGAGAAGTGAGCAGTTCTTC. Protein: CASSQVTSGRSEQFF.

J is TRBJ1-1 and V is TRBV7-8; no definite D call. The V gene's germline CDR1 is SGHVS and CDR2 FQNEAQ. Trimming cost V 4 bases and J 1 base, with 4 bases left between them. The CDR3 length is 12 residues. This CDR3 reads CASSSRNTEAFF. The CDR3 region has the DNA TGTGCCAGCAGCTCCAGGAACACTGAAGCTTTCTTT. Full variable domain (outside the CDR3, taken from reference TRBV7-8 and TRBJ1-1): GAGVSQSPRYKVAKRGQDVALRCDPISGHVSLFWYQQALGQGPEFLTYFQNEAQLDKSGLPSDRFFAERPEGSVSTLKIQRTQQEDSAVYLCASSSRNTEAFFGQGTRLTVV.

This chain connects TRBV4-1 to TRBJ2-1; tentatively, D is TRBD2 (7 bases). The CDR3 extends over 15 amino acids. CDR1 is MGHRA, CDR2 YSYEKL, per germline. Between the trimmed V and J ends, which lost 3 bases and 10 bases, there was a span of 19 bases. The CDR3 loop reads CASSHIFGGPREQFF. The CDR3 DNA follows: TGCGCCAGCAGCCATATCTTCGGGGGGCCCCGCGAGCAGTTCTTC.

This chain uses TRBV30 with TRBJ2-3; 10 bases are a match to TRBD2. Germline trimming cut 4 bases from V and 6 bases from J; bases unmatched to any gene: 7. The germline V gene has CDR1 GTSNPN and CDR2 SVGIG (reference sequence). This CDR3 has 14 residues. The CDR3 DNA reads as TGTGCCTGGAATCTACTAGCGGGAACCGATACGCAGTATTTT. This sequence encodes CAWNLLAGTDTQYF. The complete variable domain, with remaining parts taken from reference TRBV30 and TRBJ2-3, reads SQTIHQWPATLVQPVGSPLSLECTVEGTSNPNLYWYRQAAGRGLQLLFYSVGIGQISSEVPQNLSASRPQDRQFILSSKKLLLSDSGFYLCAWNLLAGTDTQYFGPGTRLTVL.

The chain recombines TRBV11-3 with TRBJ2-3, with TRBD2 as a possible D gene (6 bases). This CDR3 region has 17 residues. The V gene's germline CDR1 is SGHNT and CDR2 YENEEA. The V end lost 5 bases, the J end lost 6 bases, and 24 bases lay between the germline ends. The CDR3 loop reads CASSQATGRGTPDTQYF. The CDR3 DNA is TGTGCCAGCAGCCAAGCGACGGGACGGGGGACCCCCGATACGCAGTATTTT.

The J gene is TRBJ1-1, the V gene TRBV9; tentatively, D is TRBD1 (6 bases). CDR1 SGDLS and CDR2 YYNGEE come from the germline V gene. The CDR3 spans 15 residues. Trimming removed 4 bases at V and 0 bases at J, with 13 bases between. The CDR3 region is CASSKTGHLNTEAFF. As DNA, the CDR3 is TGTGCCAGCAGCAAAACGGGACACTTGAACACTGAAGCTTTCTTT.

The chain combines TRBV6-5 with TRBJ2-7; D possibly corresponds to TRBD1 (5 bases). This CDR3 has 15 amino acids. The germline V gene has CDR1 MNHEY and CDR2 SVGAGI. Deletions cut 1 base from V and 2 bases from J, with 12 bases between. CDR3: CASSYYEGVAYEQYF. The CDR3 bases are TGTGCCAGCAGTTACTACGAAGGGGTAGCCTACGAGCAGTACTTC.

The chain recombines TRBV7-2 with TRBJ2-7, with 7 bases that match TRBD2. There are 17 residues in the CDR3. After removal of 4 bases from V and 3 bases from J, the junction contained 15 bases not matched to a gene. In germline, CDR1 is SGHTA, CDR2 FQGNSA. The CDR3 DNA sequence: TGTGCCAGCAGCTCCAACCCTTTGGGAGGGCCTCGCTACGAGCAGTACGTC. The encoded protein is CASSSNPLGGPRYEQYV.

The CDR3 region is CASSEGTGNTEAFF. In DNA, the CDR3 is TGCGCCAGCAGTGAAGGGACAGGGAACACTGAAGCTTTCTTT. The chain employs TRBV10-1 and TRBJ1-1, with 8 nucleotides matching TRBD1. Trimming took 3 bases from V and 1 from J; bases not matched to a gene: 1. CDR1 and CDR2 from the germline V gene are WNHNN and SYGVQD (reference sequence). CDR3 length: 14 residues.

The J gene is TRBJ2-6, the V gene TRBV27; D gene unclear. Germline loops: CDR1 MNHEY, CDR2 SMNVEV (reference sequence). The CDR3 sequence is 14 residues long. The germline V and J ends were trimmed by 3 bases and 1 base, with 4 bases remaining between them. The CDR3 here is CASSFGSGANVLTF. The CDR3 bases are TGTGCCAGCAGTTTCGGGTCTGGGGCCAACGTCCTGACTTTC.

Comment on this clone: The sample contains more than one DNA sequence encoding this CDR3. This sequence joins TRBV19 and TRBJ1-2; 7 bases map to TRBD1. CDR1 and CDR2 from the germline V gene are LNHDA and SQIVND (reference sequence). V trimming: 4 bases; J trimming: 1 base; junction bases outside the gene matches: 0. There are 13 residues in the CDR3. CDR3 sequence reads: CASSRQGNYGYTF. The CDR3 nucleotides read TGTGCCAGTAGTAGACAGGGTAACTATGGCTACACCTTC.

The V call is TRBV18, the J call TRBJ2-7; D may be TRBD1 (5 bases). This CDR3 has 16 residues. Trimming left V 0 bases short and J 4 bases short, with 16 bases between. Germline V gene lookup returns CDR1 KGHSH and CDR2 LQKENI. As DNA, the CDR3 is TGTGCCAGCTCACCACCTACCGCGTTAAGGGGTTACGAGCAGTACGTC. It is translated as CASSPPTALRGYEQYV.

The chain recombines TRBV4-3 with TRBJ1-4; weak D call: TRBD1 (6 bases). This CDR3 has 15 residues. V lost 0 bases to trimming and J lost 8 bases, with 13 bases between them. CDR1 LGHNA and CDR2 YSLEER come from the germline V gene. In DNA form, the CDR3 reads TGCGCCAGCAGCCAAGACGGGACAACGGGCGAAAAACTGTTTTTT. It is translated as CASSQDGTTGEKLFF.

CDR3: CASSQVSPGQTNEKLFF. The CDR3, as DNA: TGCGCCAGCAGCCAAGTTTCCCCGGGACAGACTAATGAAAAACTGTTTTTT. The chain couples TRBV4-3 to TRBJ1-4; 7 bases agree with TRBD1. Germline V gene data show CDR1 as LGHNA and CDR2 as YSLEER. This CDR3 contains 17 residues. With 1 base clipped from V and 2 bases from J, the junction kept 7 bases outside the gene matches.

The chain uses TRBV7-9 and TRBJ2-1, with a tentative D call TRBD1 (6 bases). The V gene lost 5 bases and the J gene lost 7 bases, with 21 bases spanning the gap. The germline CDR1 and CDR2 sequences are SEHNR and FQNEAQ (reference sequence). This CDR3 region has 16 residues. CDR3 sequence: CASSTHAGAGANEQFF. DNA of the CDR3: TGTGCCAGCAGCACCCACGCCGGGGCAGGGGCTAATGAGCAGTTCTTC.

The chain has TRBV9 and TRBJ1-5; possible D gene TRBD1, 6 bases. V lost 0 bases and J 5 bases, leaving 12 bases between the germline ends. This CDR3 is built from 15 residues. Germline V lookup: CDR1 SGDLS, CDR2 YYNGEE. CDR3 sequence reads: CASSVAPGQHQPQHF. The CDR3 DNA is TGTGCCAGCAGCGTAGCTCCGGGACAACATCAGCCCCAGCATTTT.

The chain uses TRBV6-6 and TRBJ2-7; no clear D. Germline V gene data show CDR1 as MNHNY and CDR2 as SVGAGI (reference sequence). The CDR3 totals 16 residues. The V end lost 4 bases, the J end lost 0 bases, and 16 bases lay between the germline ends. The CDR3 region has the DNA TGTGCCAGCAGTTTTATGTGGGCCTCCTTCTCCTACGAGCAGTACGTC. Its protein is CASSFMWASFSYEQYV.